This TCR beta chain was captured in a study of CD8 T cells in Susac syndrome. The CDR3 runs 17 residues. Germline CDR1 reads LGHDT; CDR2 reads YNNKEL (reference sequence). V was pared by 0 bases and J by 6 bases, with 9 bases of the junction left unmatched. With random hexamers, reverse transcription was performed on roughly 0.5 to 1 ug of RNA. TCRdb analysed the immunoSEQ multiplex PCR reads with MiXCR anew, one entry per CDR3 protein. In the table there are roughly 84,000 distinct CDR3 sequences, 96% of which are singletons. The sequencing sample was made of CD8+ T cells from PBMCs. This chain uses TRBV3-1 with TRBJ2-1, with 9 bases aligning to TRBD1. The TCR sequence derives from a human donor with Susac syndrome. CDR3 loop: CASSQDAWDRVINEQFF. DNA for the CDR3: TGTGCCAGCAGCCAAGACGCGTGGGACAGGGTAATCAATGAGCAGTTCTTC.